This T cell receptor (beta chain) is from a study of technical replicates of blood from several donors. Only in-frame clones appear in the TCRdb table, and some are missing; sequencing was by immunoSEQ multiplex PCR. This sample has 100,000 or so clones, with around 96% found just once. The germline V gene has CDR1 MNHEY and CDR2 SVGAGI. Trimming pared 0 bases from V and 7 bases from J, leaving 10 bases between. CDR3 length: 14 amino acids. The receptor was isolated from a human donor in good health. The chain carries TRBV6-5 and TRBJ1-5; D remains unclear. The sequenced sample was T cells isolated from PBMCs. CDR3 region: CASSYSIGGQPQHF. The CDR3 region has the DNA TGTGCCAGCAGTTACTCGATAGGCGGACAGCCCCAGCATTTT.